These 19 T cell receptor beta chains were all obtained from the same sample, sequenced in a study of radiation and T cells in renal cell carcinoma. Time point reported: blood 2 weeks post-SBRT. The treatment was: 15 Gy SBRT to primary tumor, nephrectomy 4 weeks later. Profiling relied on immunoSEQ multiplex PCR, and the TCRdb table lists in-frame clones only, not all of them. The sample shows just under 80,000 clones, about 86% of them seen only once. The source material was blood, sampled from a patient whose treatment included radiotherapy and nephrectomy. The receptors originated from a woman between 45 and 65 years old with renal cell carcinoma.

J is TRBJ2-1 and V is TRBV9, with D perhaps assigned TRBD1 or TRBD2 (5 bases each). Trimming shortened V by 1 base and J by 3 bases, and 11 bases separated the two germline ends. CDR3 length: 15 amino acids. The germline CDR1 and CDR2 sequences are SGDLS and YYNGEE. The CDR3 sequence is CASSVQGAFYNEQFF. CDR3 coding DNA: TGTGCCAGCAGCGTACAGGGAGCTTTCTACAATGAGCAGTTCTTC.

The CDR3 spells CASSPMGGSDEKLFF. The CDR3 nucleotides are TGTGCCAGCAGTCCCATGGGGGGAAGCGATGAAAAACTGTTTTTT. The chain carries TRBV6-5 and TRBJ1-4; D may be TRBD1 (5 bases). The CDR3 length is 15 residues. V was pared by 5 bases and J by 6 bases, with 16 bases between. Germline V gene sequence: CDR1 MNHEY, CDR2 SVGAGI.

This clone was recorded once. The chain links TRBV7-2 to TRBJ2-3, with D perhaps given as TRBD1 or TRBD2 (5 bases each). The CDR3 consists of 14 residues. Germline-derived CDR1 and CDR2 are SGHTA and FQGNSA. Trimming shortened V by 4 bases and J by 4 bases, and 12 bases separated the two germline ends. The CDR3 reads CASSSLGGADTQYF. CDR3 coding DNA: TGTGCCAGCAGCTCTCTTGGGGGAGCAGATACGCAGTATTTT.

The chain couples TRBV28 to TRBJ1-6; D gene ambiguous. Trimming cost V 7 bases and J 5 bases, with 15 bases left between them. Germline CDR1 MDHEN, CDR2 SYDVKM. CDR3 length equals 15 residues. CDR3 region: CASNYPGGDNSPLHF. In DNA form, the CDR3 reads TGTGCCAGCAATTACCCGGGCGGCGATAATTCACCCCTCCACTTT.

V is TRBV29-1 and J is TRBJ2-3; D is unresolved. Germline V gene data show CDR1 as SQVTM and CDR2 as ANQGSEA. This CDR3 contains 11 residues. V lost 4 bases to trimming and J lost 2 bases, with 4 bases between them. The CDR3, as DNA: TGCAGCGTTGTTTTCACAGATACGCAGTATTTT. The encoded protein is CSVVFTDTQYF.

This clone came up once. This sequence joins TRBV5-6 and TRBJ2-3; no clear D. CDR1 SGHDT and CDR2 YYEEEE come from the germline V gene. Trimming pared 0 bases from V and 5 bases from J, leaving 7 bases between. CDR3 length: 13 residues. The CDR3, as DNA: TGTGCCAGCAGCTTGGTTTCGGTAGATACGCAGTATTTT. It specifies CASSLVSVDTQYF. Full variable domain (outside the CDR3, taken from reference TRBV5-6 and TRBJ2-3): DAGVTQSPTHLIKTRGQQVTLRCSPKSGHDTVSWYQQALGQGPQFIFQYYEEEERQRGNFPDRFSGHQFPNYSSELNVNALLLGDSALYLCASSLVSVDTQYFGPGTRLTVL.

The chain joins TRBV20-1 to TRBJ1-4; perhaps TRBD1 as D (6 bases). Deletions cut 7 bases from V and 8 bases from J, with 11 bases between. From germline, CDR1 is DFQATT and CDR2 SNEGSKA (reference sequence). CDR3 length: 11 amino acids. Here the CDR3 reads CSGGAKEKLFF. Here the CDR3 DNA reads TGCAGTGGGGGGGCAAAGGAAAAACTGTTTTTT.

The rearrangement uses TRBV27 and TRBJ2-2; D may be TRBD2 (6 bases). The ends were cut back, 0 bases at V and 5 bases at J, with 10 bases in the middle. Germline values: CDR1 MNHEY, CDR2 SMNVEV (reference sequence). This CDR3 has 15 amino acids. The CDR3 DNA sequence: TGTGCCAGCAGTTTATCCAGCGGAGGGACCGGGGAGCTGTTTTTT. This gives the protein CASSLSSGGTGELFF.

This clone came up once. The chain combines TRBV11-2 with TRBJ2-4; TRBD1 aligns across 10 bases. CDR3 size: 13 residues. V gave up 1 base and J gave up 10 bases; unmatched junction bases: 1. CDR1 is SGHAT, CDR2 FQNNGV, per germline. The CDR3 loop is CASSLGGQGIQYF. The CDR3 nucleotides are TGTGCCAGCAGCTTAGGGGGACAGGGGATTCAGTACTTC.

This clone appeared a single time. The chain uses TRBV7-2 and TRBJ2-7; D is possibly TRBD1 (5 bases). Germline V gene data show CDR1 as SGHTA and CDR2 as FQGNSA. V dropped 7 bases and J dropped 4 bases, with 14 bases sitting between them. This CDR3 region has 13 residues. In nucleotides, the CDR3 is TGTGCCAGCATCACACCCCCAGGGTACGAGCAGTACTTC. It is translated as CASITPPGYEQYF. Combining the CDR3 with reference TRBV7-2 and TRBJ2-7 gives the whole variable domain GAGVSQSPSNKVTEKGKDVELRCDPISGHTALYWYRQSLGQGLEFLIYFQGNSAPDKSGLPSDRFSAERTGGSVSTLTIQRTQQEDSAVYLCASITPPGYEQYFGPGTRLTVT.

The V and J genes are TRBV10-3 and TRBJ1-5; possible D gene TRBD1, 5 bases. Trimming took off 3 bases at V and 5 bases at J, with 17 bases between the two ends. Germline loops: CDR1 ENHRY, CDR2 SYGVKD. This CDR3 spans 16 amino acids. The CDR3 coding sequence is TGTGCCATCAGTGATAGGGGAGGCGCCCATTATCAGCCCCAGCATTTT. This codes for CAISDRGGAHYQPQHF.

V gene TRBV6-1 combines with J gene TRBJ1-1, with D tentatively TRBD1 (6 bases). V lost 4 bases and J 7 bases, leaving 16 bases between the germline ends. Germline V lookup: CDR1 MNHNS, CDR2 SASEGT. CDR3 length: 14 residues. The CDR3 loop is CASSAYEGGIEAFF. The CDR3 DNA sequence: TGTGCCAGCAGTGCCTATGAGGGGGGCATTGAAGCTTTCTTT.

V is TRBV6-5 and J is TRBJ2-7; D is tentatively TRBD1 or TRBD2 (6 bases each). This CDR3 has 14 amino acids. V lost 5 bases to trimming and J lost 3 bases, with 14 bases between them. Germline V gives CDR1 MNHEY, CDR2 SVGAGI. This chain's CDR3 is CASSLRGVGYEQYF. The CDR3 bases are TGTGCCAGCAGTCTTAGGGGGGTGGGCTACGAGCAGTACTTC.

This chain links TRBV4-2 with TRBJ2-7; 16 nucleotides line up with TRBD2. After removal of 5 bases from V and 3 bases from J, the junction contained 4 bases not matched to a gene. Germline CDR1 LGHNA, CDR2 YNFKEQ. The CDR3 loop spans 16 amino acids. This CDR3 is CASSSGTSGGGYEQYF. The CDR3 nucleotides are TGTGCCAGCAGCTCCGGGACTAGCGGGGGGGGCTACGAGCAGTACTTC.

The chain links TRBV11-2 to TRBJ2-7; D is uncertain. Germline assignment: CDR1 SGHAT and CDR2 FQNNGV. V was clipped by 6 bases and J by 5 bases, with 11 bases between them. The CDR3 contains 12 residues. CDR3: CASSSVLNEQYF. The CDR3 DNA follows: TGTGCCAGCAGTTCCGTCCTAAACGAGCAGTACTTC.

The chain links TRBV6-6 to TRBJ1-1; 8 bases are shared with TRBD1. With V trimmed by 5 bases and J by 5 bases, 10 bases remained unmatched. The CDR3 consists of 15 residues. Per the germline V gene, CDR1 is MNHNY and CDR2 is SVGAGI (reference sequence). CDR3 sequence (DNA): TGTGCCAGCAGTGGGCGGGACAGGAGGGGGACTGAAGCTTTCTTT. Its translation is CASSGRDRRGTEAFF.

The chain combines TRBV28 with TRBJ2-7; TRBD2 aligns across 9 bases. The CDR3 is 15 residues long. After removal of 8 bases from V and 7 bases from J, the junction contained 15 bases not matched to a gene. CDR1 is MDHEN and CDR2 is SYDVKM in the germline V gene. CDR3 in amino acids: CASGVPGLAGREQYF. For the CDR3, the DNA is TGTGCCAGCGGGGTCCCGGGACTAGCTGGGCGGGAGCAGTACTTC. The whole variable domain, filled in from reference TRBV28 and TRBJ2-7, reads DVKVTQSSRYLVKRTGEKVFLECVQDMDHENMFWYRQDPGLGLRLIYFSYDVKMKEKGDIPEGYSVSREKKERFSLILESASTNQTSMYLCASGVPGLAGREQYFGPGTRLTVT.

The CDR3 DNA sequence: TGTGCCAGCAGTACTGGTTTTGAGCAGTTCTTC. Its translation: CASSTGFEQFF. The rearrangement joins TRBV28 to TRBJ2-1, with no clear D. The V end was cut by 5 bases, the J end by 9 bases, with 8 bases between. The CDR3 is 11 residues long. The germline CDR1 and CDR2 sequences are MDHEN and SYDVKM.

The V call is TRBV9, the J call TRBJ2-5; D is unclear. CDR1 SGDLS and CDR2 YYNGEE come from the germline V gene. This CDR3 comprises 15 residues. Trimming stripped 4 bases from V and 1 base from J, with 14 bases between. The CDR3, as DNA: TGTGCCAGCAGCCTTCTCGGGCTTCTCCAAGAGACCCAGTACTTC. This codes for CASSLLGLLQETQYF.